A single T cell receptor (beta chain) is shown here with its context. What it recognizes is unknown. The method was immunoSEQ multiplex PCR; TCRdb's version includes in-frame clones alone and lacks a portion of them. The sample contains some 83,000 clones, roughly 86% of which appear only once. These data belong to a study of OX40 agonist ivuxolimab in advanced cancers. In the study overall: Therapy given before enrollment (anti-PD-1, anti-PD-L1 or anti-CTLA-4) was allowed, and roughly 42% had some. Study-level findings and limits: There were, on average, more expanded clones in CD8+ T cells than in CD4+. Patients with a partial response at 0.1-3.0 mg/kg had among the lowest clonal expansion.

After removal of 0 bases from V and 3 bases from J, the junction contained 4 bases not matched to a gene. This CDR3 has 15 amino acids. Germline V gene data show CDR1 as SGHRS and CDR2 as YFSETQ. The TCR comes from an adult with an advanced solid tumor such as melanoma, head and neck, liver or kidney cancer. The input for sequencing was CD4+ or CD8+ T cells sorted from blood, taken in a trial of the OX40 agonist ivuxolimab. The chain joins TRBV5-1 to TRBJ1-1; TRBD1 aligns across 8 bases. The CDR3 DNA reads as TGCGCCAGCAGCTTGGCCCGGACAGGGCACACTGAAGCTTTCTTT. It encodes CASSLARTGHTEAFF. Combining the CDR3 with reference TRBV5-1 and TRBJ1-1 gives the whole variable domain KAGVTQTPRYLIKTRGQQVTLSCSPISGHRSVSWYQQTPGQGLQFLFEYFSETQRNKGNFPGRFSGRQFSNSRSEMNVSTLELGDSALYLCASSLARTGHTEAFFGQGTRLTVV.